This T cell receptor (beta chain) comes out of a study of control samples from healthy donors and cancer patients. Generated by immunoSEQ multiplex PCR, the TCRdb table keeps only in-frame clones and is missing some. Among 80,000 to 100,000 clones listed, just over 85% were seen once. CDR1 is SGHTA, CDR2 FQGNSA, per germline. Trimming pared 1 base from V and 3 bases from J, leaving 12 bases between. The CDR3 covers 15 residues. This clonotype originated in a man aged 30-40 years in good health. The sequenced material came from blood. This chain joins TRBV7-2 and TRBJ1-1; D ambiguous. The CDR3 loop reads CASSLEVVRYTEAFF. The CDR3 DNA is TGTGCCAGCAGCTTAGAAGTGGTACGGTACACTGAAGCTTTCTTT.